This TCR beta chain was identified in a study of human T cells and chemical hapten exposure. Whole-study context: The sensitizing agent was 2% DPC, placed on approximately 2 cm by approximately 2 cm of upper inner arm skin.

The library tagged each cDNA molecule with unique molecular identifiers. TCRdb recomputed calls from the RACE reads with MiXCR, one row per CDR3 protein. The sample has 250,000 or so distinct CDR3 sequences; just under 8% are singletons. Findings and limits, study-wide: Expanded TCRs produced significantly more large CDR3 similarity clusters than controls did.

Time point given: pre-sensitization, week 0. Regarding treatment: therapeutic diphenylcyclopropenone sensitization with weekly scalp DPC. Germline CDR1 reads MNHEY; CDR2 reads SMNVEV (reference sequence). Trimming cost V 3 bases and J 0 bases; bases outside gene matches: 4. This CDR3 has 17 amino acids. This clonotype appeared a few times. Its antigen is not known. The sequence derives from a man younger than 35 with alopecia areata. Some clones in this sample may be carry-over from other donors' samples. The chain joins TRBV27 to TRBJ1-6; 8 positions agree with TRBD1. The specimen comprised whole blood, sampled in connection with sensitization to the hapten diphenylcyclopropenone (DPC). The CDR3 loop is CASSLGQASSYNSPLHF. The CDR3 bases are TGTGCCAGCAGTTTGGGACAGGCTAGCTCCTATAATTCACCCCTCCACTTT.